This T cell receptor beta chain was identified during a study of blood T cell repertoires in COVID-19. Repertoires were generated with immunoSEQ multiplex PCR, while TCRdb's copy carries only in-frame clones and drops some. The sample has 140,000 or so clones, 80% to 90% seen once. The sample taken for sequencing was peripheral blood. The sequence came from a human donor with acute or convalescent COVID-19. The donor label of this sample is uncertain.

As DNA, the CDR3 is TGTGCCAGCAGCTTAGCACTAGCGGCGGAGACCCAGTACTTC. Residues: CASSLALAAETQYF. The chain has TRBV7-2 and TRBJ2-5; TRBD2 aligns across 8 bases. The CDR3 has 14 amino acids. With 0 bases clipped from V and 5 bases from J, the junction kept 2 bases outside the gene matches. CDR1 is SGHTA, CDR2 FQGNSA, per germline.